Following are 5 T cell receptor beta chains from one sample sequenced in a study of HIV-infected patients and healthy controls. MiXCR was run by TCRdb on the 5' RACE reads, yielding one entry per CDR3 protein. In the table there are around 18,000 distinct CDR3 sequences, about 16% of which are singletons. Sequences were obtained from CD8+ T cells from blood. These receptors all come from a human donor in good health.

This clonotype turned up a few times. V and J are TRBV2 and TRBJ2-3; 8 nucleotides agree with TRBD1. Per the germline V gene, CDR1 is SNHLY and CDR2 is FYNNEI. The CDR3 has 15 residues. V dropped 9 bases and J dropped 2; count of bases not matched to a gene: 10. CDR3 region: CASHDRGEDTDTQYF. In DNA form, the CDR3 reads TGTGCCAGTCATGACAGGGGCGAAGACACAGATACGCAGTATTTT. The whole variable domain, remainder taken from reference TRBV2 and TRBJ2-3, is EPEVTQTPSHQVTQMGQEVILRCVPISNHLYFYWYRQILGQKVEFLVSFYNNEISEKSEIFDDQFSVERPDGSNFTLKIRSTKLEDSAMYFCASHDRGEDTDTQYFGPGTRLTVL.

This chain links TRBV6-4 with TRBJ2-2; 9 bases align to TRBD1. In germline, CDR1 is MRHNA, CDR2 SNTAGT. J was trimmed by 6 bases and V by 6 bases; bases with no gene match: 5. This CDR3 region has 14 residues. The chain's CDR3 is CASSRDRDAGELFF. DNA for the CDR3: TGTGCCAGCAGCCGGGACAGGGACGCCGGGGAGCTGTTTTTT.

In its sample, this clonotype was seen a few times. For the CDR3, the DNA is TGTGCCAGCAGCTCTGGGGCCCGAGCCACCCATACGCAGTATTTT. Translated: CASSSGARATHTQYF. V is TRBV13 and J is TRBJ2-3; TRBD1 might be the D (5 bases). Trimming took off 4 bases at V and 7 bases at J, with 18 bases between the two ends. The CDR3 extends over 15 amino acids. Germline CDR1 and CDR2: PRHDT and FYEKMQ (reference sequence).

The rearrangement uses TRBV11-3 and TRBJ2-1, with D perhaps being TRBD1 or TRBD2 (5 bases each). V was shortened by 1 base and J by 9 bases, with 10 bases between the two germline ends. CDR1 and CDR2 from the germline V gene are SGHNT and YENEEA. The CDR3 sequence is 13 residues long. The CDR3 loop reads CASSLVLRGEQFF. CDR3 nucleotide sequence: TGTGCCAGCAGCTTAGTTTTGAGGGGTGAGCAGTTCTTC. The whole variable domain, remainder taken from reference TRBV11-3 and TRBJ2-1, is EAGVVQSPRYKIIEKKQPVAFWCNPISGHNTLYWYLQNLGQGPELLIRYENEEAVDDSQLPKDRFSAERLKGVDSTLKIQPAELGDSAVYLCASSLVLRGEQFFGPGTRLTVL.

The V call is TRBV24-1, the J call TRBJ2-1; D might be TRBD2 (6 bases). Germline V CDR1 and CDR2: KGHDR, SFDVKD. This CDR3 contains 12 residues. Trimming pared 8 bases from V and 3 bases from J, leaving 7 bases between. CDR3 residues: CATTSVYNEQFF. Written as DNA, the CDR3 is TGTGCCACCACTAGCGTCTACAATGAGCAGTTCTTC.